This T cell receptor beta chain was captured in a study of blood T cell repertoires in COVID-19. Study details: Italy, Spain and the United States were the sources of the convalescent and acute COVID-19 samples. Sample material is recorded as cDNA or gDNA derived from T cells, B-cell-depleted T cells, or PBMCs.

The CDR3 is 14 amino acids. In germline, CDR1 is SGDLS, CDR2 YYNGEE. The J segment lost 6 bases and the V segment lost 4 bases, leaving 7 bases of the junction unmatched. Per the study methods: Cell counts per sample came from amplifying reference gene primers. Measured with immunoSEQ multiplex PCR; TCRdb has only the in-frame clones, and not every one. That table furnishes V, J and clone size, whereas the DNA furnished D and trimming. In the table there are roughly 250,000 clones, about 88% of which are singletons. This chain uses TRBV9 with TRBJ1-5; 7 nucleotides agree with TRBD1. The sample comprised peripheral blood. This receptor was identified in a woman aged 40 to 50 who had recovered from COVID-19. CDR3 region: CASSPGTAGQPQHF. The CDR3 region has the DNA TGTGCCAGCAGCCCCGGGACAGCCGGTCAGCCCCAGCATTTT.